A selection of T cell receptor beta chains follows, all from one sample in a study of blood T cells in healthy people across ages. TCRdb itself ran the 5' RACE reads through MiXCR, one entry per CDR3 protein. Seen here are about 670,000 distinct CDR3 sequences, around two fifths observed once, and the top ten hold 25% to 35%. What was sequenced was blood. These receptors were taken from a man older than 75 in good health. Each CDR3 is given with its conserved first and last residue. Each record gives: D gene, V gene, clone size, J gene, CDR3 protein, CDR3 DNA. D genes are given only for firm matches. A clone size is listed for some rows: how often the clone was seen (once, few, many), or a class if it is expanded.

d_gene: .; v_gene: TRBV7-6; abundance: .; j_gene: TRBJ2-7; CDR3aa: CASSLNKATSSYEQYF; CDR3nt: TGTGCCAGCAGCTTAAACAAGGCGACGAGCTCCTACGAGCAGTACTTC
d_gene: TRBD1; v_gene: TRBV20-1; abundance: .; j_gene: TRBJ2-3; CDR3aa: CSARGALTGGGADTQYF; CDR3nt: TGCAGTGCTAGAGGAGCCCTGACAGGGGGAGGGGCAGATACGCAGTATTTT
d_gene: .; v_gene: TRBV6-1; abundance: .; j_gene: TRBJ1-6; CDR3aa: CASIVNTGNSPLHF; CDR3nt: TGCGCCAGCATAGTTAACACAGGGAATTCACCCCTCCACTTT
d_gene: .; v_gene: TRBV2; abundance: .; j_gene: TRBJ2-3; CDR3aa: CASSVPGQVHTQYF; CDR3nt: TGTGCCAGCAGTGTCCCAGGCCAAGTCCATACGCAGTATTTT
d_gene: .; v_gene: TRBV7-2; abundance: many; j_gene: TRBJ2-2; CDR3aa: CASSLRQQNTGELFF; CDR3nt: TGTGCCAGCAGCTTAAGACAGCAGAACACCGGGGAGCTGTTTTTT
d_gene: .; v_gene: TRBV6-6; abundance: .; j_gene: TRBJ2-3; CDR3aa: CASVGGTDTQYF; CDR3nt: TGTGCCAGCGTCGGTGGCACAGATACGCAGTATTTT
d_gene: .; v_gene: TRBV29-1; abundance: .; j_gene: TRBJ2-1; CDR3aa: CSVVAKRGSYNEQFF; CDR3nt: TGCAGCGTTGTGGCAAAGCGAGGCTCCTACAATGAGCAGTTCTTC
d_gene: TRBD2; v_gene: TRBV24-1; abundance: .; j_gene: TRBJ2-5; CDR3aa: CATSDGTSGRYEQYF; CDR3nt: TGTGCCACCAGTGACGGGACTAGCGGGAGATATGAGCAGTACTTC
d_gene: .; v_gene: TRBV20-1; abundance: few; j_gene: TRBJ1-1; CDR3aa: CSASSRFSMNTEAFF; CDR3nt: TGCAGTGCTAGCTCCAGATTTTCCATGAACACTGAAGCTTTCTTT
d_gene: .; v_gene: TRBV14; abundance: few; j_gene: TRBJ2-5; CDR3aa: CASSPLQGRETQYF; CDR3nt: TGTGCCAGCAGTCCCCTCCAGGGGCGGGAGACCCAGTACTTC
d_gene: .; v_gene: TRBV20-1; abundance: few; j_gene: TRBJ2-7; CDR3aa: CSARDIGGNYEQYF; CDR3nt: TGCAGTGCTAGAGATATTGGCGGGAACTACGAGCAGTACTTC
d_gene: TRBD1; v_gene: TRBV20-1; abundance: .; j_gene: TRBJ1-4; CDR3aa: CSIPDRATNEKLFF; CDR3nt: TGCAGTATACCGGACAGGGCAACTAATGAAAAACTGTTTTTT
d_gene: .; v_gene: TRBV4-1; abundance: .; j_gene: TRBJ2-7; CDR3aa: CASSPFSASSYNEQYF; CDR3nt: TGCGCCAGCAGCCCGTTTAGCGCGAGCTCCTACAATGAGCAGTACTTC
d_gene: .; v_gene: TRBV11-2; abundance: .; j_gene: TRBJ1-1; CDR3aa: CASSLVGGDNMNTEAFF; CDR3nt: TGTGCCAGCAGCTTAGTTGGGGGCGATAACATGAACACTGAAGCTTTCTTT
d_gene: TRBD1; v_gene: TRBV20-1; abundance: few; j_gene: TRBJ2-2; CDR3aa: CSASRQGANTGELFF; CDR3nt: TGCAGTGCTAGCCGACAGGGGGCGAACACCGGGGAGCTGTTTTTT
d_gene: TRBD2; v_gene: TRBV5-1; abundance: .; j_gene: TRBJ2-1; CDR3aa: CASSLKAGGGNEQFF; CDR3nt: TGCGCCAGCAGCTTGAAAGCGGGGGGCGGGAATGAGCAGTTCTTC
d_gene: TRBD1; v_gene: TRBV15; abundance: few; j_gene: TRBJ2-1; CDR3aa: CATSRPGQGVDEQFF; CDR3nt: TGTGCCACCAGCCGACCGGGACAGGGGGTCGATGAGCAGTTCTTC
d_gene: .; v_gene: TRBV18; abundance: .; j_gene: TRBJ1-4; CDR3aa: CASSPSKSTTNEKLFF; CDR3nt: TGTGCCAGCTCACCATCGAAGTCCACAACTAATGAAAAACTGTTTTTT
d_gene: .; v_gene: TRBV4-3; abundance: .; j_gene: TRBJ2-7; CDR3aa: CASSQDRGRDEQYF; CDR3nt: TGCGCCAGCAGCCAAGACCGGGGCCGAGACGAGCAGTACTTC
d_gene: .; v_gene: TRBV10-3; abundance: many; j_gene: TRBJ2-5; CDR3aa: CAISERGAQETQYF; CDR3nt: TGTGCCATCAGTGAAAGGGGTGCCCAAGAGACCCAGTACTTC
d_gene: .; v_gene: TRBV7-2; abundance: .; j_gene: TRBJ2-1; CDR3aa: CASGGRTYNEQFF; CDR3nt: TGTGCCAGCGGAGGGCGTACTTACAATGAGCAGTTCTTC
d_gene: .; v_gene: TRBV7-8; abundance: once; j_gene: TRBJ1-5; CDR3aa: CASRSGLNNQPQHF; CDR3nt: TGTGCCAGCAGATCAGGGTTGAACAATCAGCCCCAGCATTTT
d_gene: TRBD2; v_gene: TRBV7-9; abundance: .; j_gene: TRBJ2-3; CDR3aa: CASSSRLAGGRDTQYF; CDR3nt: TGTGCCAGCAGCTCGCGACTAGCGGGAGGGAGAGATACGCAGTATTTT
d_gene: TRBD1; v_gene: TRBV7-2; abundance: few; j_gene: TRBJ2-3; CDR3aa: CASSRQGQGRTDTQYF; CDR3nt: TGTGCCAGCAGCCGGCAGGGACAGGGCCGCACAGATACGCAGTATTTT
d_gene: TRBD2; v_gene: TRBV10-3; abundance: .; j_gene: TRBJ2-1; CDR3aa: CATSSGRDYNEQFF; CDR3nt: TGTGCCACCTCTAGCGGGAGGGATTACAATGAGCAGTTCTTC
d_gene: .; v_gene: TRBV5-1; abundance: many; j_gene: TRBJ2-5; CDR3aa: CASSLEGSNQETQYF; CDR3nt: TGCGCCAGCAGCTTGGAGGGGTCTAACCAAGAGACCCAGTACTTC
d_gene: TRBD2; v_gene: TRBV28; abundance: few; j_gene: TRBJ2-1; CDR3aa: CASDSSGSYNEQFF; CDR3nt: TGTGCCAGCGATTCTAGCGGATCCTACAATGAGCAGTTCTTC
d_gene: TRBD1; v_gene: TRBV6-1; abundance: .; j_gene: TRBJ1-6; CDR3aa: CASSLISGQGRGNSPLHF; CDR3nt: TGTGCCAGCAGTCTTATTTCGGGACAGGGGCGTGGGAATTCACCCCTCCACTTT
d_gene: .; v_gene: TRBV20-1; abundance: .; j_gene: TRBJ2-4; CDR3aa: CSASSLPTDIQYF; CDR3nt: TGCAGTGCTTCTAGTCTCCCGACGGACATTCAGTACTTC
d_gene: .; v_gene: TRBV4-3; abundance: few; j_gene: TRBJ1-2; CDR3aa: CASSQIPLYGYTF; CDR3nt: TGCGCCAGCAGCCAGATACCGCTCTATGGCTACACCTTC
d_gene: TRBD1; v_gene: TRBV9; abundance: few; j_gene: TRBJ2-7; CDR3aa: CASSPTPTGGTEQYF; CDR3nt: TGTGCCAGCAGCCCAACCCCAACAGGGGGCACCGAGCAGTACTTC
d_gene: .; v_gene: TRBV6-2/TRBV6-3; abundance: few; j_gene: TRBJ2-7; CDR3aa: CASSYEEQYF; CDR3nt: TGTGCCAGCAGTTACGAGGAGCAGTACTTC
d_gene: TRBD1; v_gene: TRBV6-1; abundance: .; j_gene: TRBJ1-2; CDR3aa: CASSDRDRGRGYTF; CDR3nt: TGTGCCAGCAGTGACCGGGACAGGGGTCGTGGCTACACCTTC
d_gene: TRBD1; v_gene: TRBV5-4; abundance: .; j_gene: TRBJ1-4; CDR3aa: CASSLGGQRNNEKLFF; CDR3nt: TGTGCCAGCAGCTTGGGGGGACAGAGGAATAATGAAAAACTGTTTTTT
d_gene: .; v_gene: TRBV6-5; abundance: once; j_gene: TRBJ2-1; CDR3aa: CASSEEGGQEQFF; CDR3nt: TGTGCCAGCAGTGAGGAGGGGGGGCAAGAGCAGTTCTTC
d_gene: TRBD2; v_gene: TRBV3-1; abundance: .; j_gene: TRBJ2-5; CDR3aa: CASSQFIAGYYNEQYF; CDR3nt: TGTGCCAGCAGCCAATTCATAGCGGGGTACTACAATGAGCAGTACTTC
d_gene: TRBD2; v_gene: TRBV4-1; abundance: .; j_gene: TRBJ2-3; CDR3aa: CASSQGPRGGDTQYF; CDR3nt: TGCGCCAGCAGCCAAGGGCCACGGGGGGGAGATACGCAGTATTTT
d_gene: TRBD2; v_gene: TRBV29-1; abundance: many; j_gene: TRBJ2-3; CDR3aa: CSVGGTSGNKDTQYF; CDR3nt: TGCAGCGTAGGAGGGACTAGCGGGAATAAAGATACGCAGTATTTT
d_gene: .; v_gene: TRBV4-2; abundance: .; j_gene: TRBJ2-7; CDR3aa: CASSQNGRGSEQYF; CDR3nt: TGTGCCAGCAGCCAAAACGGAAGGGGTAGCGAGCAGTACTTC
d_gene: TRBD2; v_gene: TRBV10-1; abundance: .; j_gene: TRBJ2-1; CDR3aa: CASSGRGGQYNEQFF; CDR3nt: TGCGCCAGCAGTGGTCGCGGGGGGCAATACAATGAGCAGTTCTTC
d_gene: .; v_gene: TRBV20-1; abundance: .; j_gene: TRBJ2-7; CDR3aa: CSATLEYEQYF; CDR3nt: TGCAGTGCTACCTTAGAGTACGAGCAGTACTTC
d_gene: .; v_gene: TRBV20-1; abundance: few; j_gene: TRBJ2-3; CDR3aa: CSAPGEASTDTQYF; CDR3nt: TGCAGTGCTCCCGGAGAGGCTAGCACAGATACGCAGTATTTT
d_gene: .; v_gene: TRBV28; abundance: .; j_gene: TRBJ2-3; CDR3aa: CASSSAVTFTDTQYF; CDR3nt: TGTGCCAGCAGTTCTGCGGTAACTTTCACAGATACGCAGTATTTT
d_gene: TRBD1; v_gene: TRBV3-1; abundance: few; j_gene: TRBJ1-6; CDR3aa: CASSQFGTANSPLHF; CDR3nt: TGTGCCAGCAGCCAATTCGGGACAGCGAATTCACCCCTCCACTTT
d_gene: .; v_gene: TRBV21-1; abundance: .; j_gene: TRBJ1-2; CDR3aa: CASSRRGLRQTSYTF; CDR3nt: TGTGCCAGCAGCCGAAGGGGTCTTAGACAGACCTCCTACACCTTC
d_gene: TRBD1; v_gene: TRBV20-1; abundance: .; j_gene: TRBJ2-4; CDR3aa: CSARATGVAKNIQYF; CDR3nt: TGCAGTGCTAGGGCAACAGGGGTTGCCAAAAACATTCAGTACTTC
d_gene: .; v_gene: TRBV20-1; abundance: .; j_gene: TRBJ2-1; CDR3aa: CSAEKYNEQFF; CDR3nt: TGCAGTGCAGAAAAGTACAATGAGCAGTTCTTC
d_gene: .; v_gene: TRBV28; abundance: few; j_gene: TRBJ2-1; CDR3aa: CASSSKRRSSYNEQFF; CDR3nt: TGTGCCAGCAGTTCCAAACGTAGAAGCTCCTACAATGAGCAGTTCTTC
d_gene: TRBD2; v_gene: TRBV11-1; abundance: many; j_gene: TRBJ2-7; CDR3aa: CASSLRTSGPYEQYF; CDR3nt: TGTGCCAGCAGCCTAAGGACTAGCGGACCCTACGAGCAGTACTTC
d_gene: .; v_gene: TRBV7-9; abundance: .; j_gene: TRBJ1-1; CDR3aa: CASSLGFGIQNTEAFF; CDR3nt: TGTGCCAGCAGCTTGGGATTCGGGATACAGAACACTGAAGCTTTCTTT
d_gene: TRBD2; v_gene: TRBV7-2; abundance: .; j_gene: TRBJ2-7; CDR3aa: CASSQWTSGRDEQYF; CDR3nt: TGTGCCAGCAGCCAATGGACTAGCGGGAGGGACGAGCAGTACTTC
d_gene: TRBD1; v_gene: TRBV29-1; abundance: many; j_gene: TRBJ1-2; CDR3aa: CSVVSTGGAIGGGYTF; CDR3nt: TGCAGCGTTGTATCTACAGGGGGCGCGATCGGTGGAGGCTACACCTTC
d_gene: .; v_gene: TRBV7-9; abundance: many; j_gene: TRBJ2-3; CDR3aa: CASSLRGGTDTQYF; CDR3nt: TGTGCCAGCAGTCTCAGGGGGGGCACAGATACGCAGTATTTT
d_gene: TRBD2; v_gene: TRBV7-3; abundance: few; j_gene: TRBJ2-3; CDR3aa: CASSLTSLLTDTQYF; CDR3nt: TGTGCCAGCAGCTTGACTAGCCTGCTCACAGATACGCAGTATTTT
d_gene: .; v_gene: TRBV30; abundance: few; j_gene: TRBJ2-7; CDR3aa: CAWSVRSSVVPNEQYF; CDR3nt: TGTGCCTGGAGTGTACGTTCTAGCGTCGTGCCAAATGAGCAGTACTTC
d_gene: TRBD2; v_gene: TRBV20-1; abundance: many; j_gene: TRBJ2-5; CDR3aa: CSAREHAPGTSVQETQYF; CDR3nt: TGCAGTGCTAGAGAACACGCTCCCGGGACTAGCGTACAAGAGACCCAGTACTTC
d_gene: .; v_gene: TRBV14; abundance: few; j_gene: TRBJ1-6; CDR3aa: CASSLQGHSPLHF; CDR3nt: TGTGCCAGCAGCTTACAGGGTCACTCACCCCTCCACTTT
d_gene: TRBD1; v_gene: TRBV29-1; abundance: many; j_gene: TRBJ2-7; CDR3aa: CSVTGGYEQYF; CDR3nt: TGCAGCGTTACAGGGGGCTACGAGCAGTACTTC